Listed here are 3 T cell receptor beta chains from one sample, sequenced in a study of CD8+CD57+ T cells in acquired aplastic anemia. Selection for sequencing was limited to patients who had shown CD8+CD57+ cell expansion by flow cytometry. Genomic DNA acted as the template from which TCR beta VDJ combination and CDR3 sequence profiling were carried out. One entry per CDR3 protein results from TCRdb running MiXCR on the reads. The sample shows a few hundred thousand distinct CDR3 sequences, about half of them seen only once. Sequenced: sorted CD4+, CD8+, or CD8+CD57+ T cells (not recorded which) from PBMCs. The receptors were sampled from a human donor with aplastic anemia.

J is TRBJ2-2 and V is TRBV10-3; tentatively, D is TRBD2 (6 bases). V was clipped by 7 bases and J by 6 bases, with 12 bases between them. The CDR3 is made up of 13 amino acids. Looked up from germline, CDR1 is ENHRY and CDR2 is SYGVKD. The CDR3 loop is CAITDGGSGELFF. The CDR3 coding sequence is TGTGCCATCACGGACGGGGGATCCGGGGAGCTGTTTTTT.

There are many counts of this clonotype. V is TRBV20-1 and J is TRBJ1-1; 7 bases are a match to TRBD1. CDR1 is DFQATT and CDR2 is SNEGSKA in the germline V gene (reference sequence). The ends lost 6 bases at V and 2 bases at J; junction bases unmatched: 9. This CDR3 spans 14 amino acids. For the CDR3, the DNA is TGCAGTGCCACATGGACAGGCTTTAACACTGAAGCTTTCTTT. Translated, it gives CSATWTGFNTEAFF.

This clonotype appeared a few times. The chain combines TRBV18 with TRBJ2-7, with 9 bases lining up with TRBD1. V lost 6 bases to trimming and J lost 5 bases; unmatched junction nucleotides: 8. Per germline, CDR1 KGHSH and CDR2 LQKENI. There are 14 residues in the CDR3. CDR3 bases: TGTGCCAGCTCCCCTCCGGGACAGGGCGACGAGCAGTACTTC. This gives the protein CASSPPGQGDEQYF.